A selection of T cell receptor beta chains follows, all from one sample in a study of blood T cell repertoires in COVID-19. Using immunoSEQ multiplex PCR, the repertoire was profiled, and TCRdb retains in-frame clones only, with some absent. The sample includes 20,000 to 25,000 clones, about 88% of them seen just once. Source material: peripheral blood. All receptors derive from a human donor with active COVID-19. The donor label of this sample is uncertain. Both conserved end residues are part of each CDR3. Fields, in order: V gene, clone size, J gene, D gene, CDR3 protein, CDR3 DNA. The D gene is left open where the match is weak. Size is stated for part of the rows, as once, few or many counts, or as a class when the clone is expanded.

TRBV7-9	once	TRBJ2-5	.	CASSLIGPETQYF	TGTGCCAGCAGCTTAATTGGCCCTGAGACCCAGTACTTC
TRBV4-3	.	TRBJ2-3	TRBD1	CASSQAPRGQSDTQYF	TGCGCCAGCAGCCAAGCCCCCAGGGGGCAATCAGATACGCAGTATTTT
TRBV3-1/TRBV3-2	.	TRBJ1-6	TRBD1	CASSQDLGTGVSSPLHF	TGTGCCAGCAGCCAAGATCTCGGGACAGGGGTTAGTTCACCCCTCCACTTT
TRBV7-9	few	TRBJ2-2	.	CASSPPAGELFF	TGTGCCAGCAGCCCGCCGGCCGGGGAGCTGTTTTTT
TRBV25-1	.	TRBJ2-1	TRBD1	CASSDPGQGFGEQFF	TGTGCCAGCAGTGACCCGGGACAGGGATTCGGTGAGCAGTTCTTC
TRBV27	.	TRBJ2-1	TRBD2	CASSSTSGRDWNKQFF	TGTGCCAGCAGCTCTACTAGCGGGAGAGATTGGAACAAGCAGTTCTTC
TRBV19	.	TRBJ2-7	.	CASSMEGLPYEQYF	TGTGCCAGTAGTATGGAGGGGCTCCCCTACGAGCAGTACTTC
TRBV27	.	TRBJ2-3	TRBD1	CASRGQGATYTQYF	TGTGCCAGCAGAGGGCAGGGGGCAACCTATACGCAGTATTTT
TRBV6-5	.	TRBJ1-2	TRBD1	CASSTGAGYGYTF	TGTGCCAGCAGCACAGGGGCTGGCTATGGCTACACCTTC
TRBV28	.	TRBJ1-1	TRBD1	CASGRGQVNTEAFF	TGTGCCAGCGGACGGGGACAGGTGAACACTGAAGCTTTCTTT
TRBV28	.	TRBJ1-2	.	CASSFQGGYTF	TGTGCCAGCAGTTTTCAGGGGGGCTACACCTTC
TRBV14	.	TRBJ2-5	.	CASSQDRGSGETQYF	TGTGCCAGCAGCCAAGATAGGGGTAGTGGAGAGACCCAGTACTTC
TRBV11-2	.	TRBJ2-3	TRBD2	CASSLTGGRPDTQYF	TGTGCCAGCAGCTTAACGGGGGGGCGCCCAGATACGCAGTATTTT
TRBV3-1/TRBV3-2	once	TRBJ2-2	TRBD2	CASSHLAVANTGELFF	TGTGCCAGCAGCCATCTAGCGGTCGCGAACACCGGGGAGCTGTTTTTT
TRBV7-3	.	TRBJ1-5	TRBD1	CASSPTGGNQPQHF	TGTGCCAGCAGCCCCACAGGGGGCAATCAGCCCCAGCATTTT
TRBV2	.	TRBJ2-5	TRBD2	CASSGYGGMEETQYF	TGTGCCAGCAGTGGCTACGGGGGGATGGAAGAAACCCAGTACTTC
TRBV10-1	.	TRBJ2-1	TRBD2	CARQTSASHCLNNEQFF	TGCGCCCGTCAGACTAGCGCCTCACATTGTTTGAACAATGAGCAGTTCTTC
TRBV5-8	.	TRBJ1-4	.	CASSRREGEKLFF	TGTGCCAGCAGTCGGAGAGAGGGTGAAAAACTGTTTTTT
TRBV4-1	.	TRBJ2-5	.	CASSQLAQETQYF	TGCGCCAGCAGCCAACTAGCGCAAGAGACCCAGTACTTC
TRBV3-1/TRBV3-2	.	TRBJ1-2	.	CASSQGPRGYTF	TGTGCCAGCAGCCAAGGGCCCAGAGGCTACACCTTC